This T cell receptor (beta chain) was recorded in a study of early T cells in non-severe SARS-CoV-2 infection. Of note for this clonotype: This may stem from a read error, because a much larger clone lies one nucleotide away.

Germline V gene lookup returns CDR1 SQVTM and CDR2 ANQGSEA. This CDR3 has 12 residues. A single record per CDR3 protein comes from TCRdb applying MiXCR to the 5' RACE reads. The repertoire holds 80,000 to 95,000 distinct CDR3 sequences, with over 12% as singletons. Sequences were obtained from whole blood. The receptor was isolated from an adult who was a healthcare worker with PCR-confirmed SARS-CoV-2 infection or an uninfected control (not recorded which). This chain connects TRBV29-1 to TRBJ2-1; no firm D call. This chain's CDR3 is CSIDSPVNEQFF. DNA of the CDR3: TGCAGCATTGACTCGCCCGTGAATGAGCAGTTCTTC.